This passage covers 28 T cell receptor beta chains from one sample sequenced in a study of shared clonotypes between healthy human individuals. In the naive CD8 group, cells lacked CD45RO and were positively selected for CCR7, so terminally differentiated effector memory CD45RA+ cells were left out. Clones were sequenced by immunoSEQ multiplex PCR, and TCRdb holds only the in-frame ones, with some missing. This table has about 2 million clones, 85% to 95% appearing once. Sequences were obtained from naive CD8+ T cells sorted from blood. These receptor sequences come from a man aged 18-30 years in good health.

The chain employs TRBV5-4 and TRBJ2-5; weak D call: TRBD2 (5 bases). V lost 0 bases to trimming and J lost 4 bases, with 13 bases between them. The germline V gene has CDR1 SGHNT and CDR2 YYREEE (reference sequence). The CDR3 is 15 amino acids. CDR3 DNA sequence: TGTGCCAGCAGCTTGGCTTATCACGGAGGAGAGACCCAGTACTTC. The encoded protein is CASSLAYHGGETQYF. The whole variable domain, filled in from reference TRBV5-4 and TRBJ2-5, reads ETGVTQSPTHLIKTRGQQVTLRCSSQSGHNTVSWYQQALGQGPQFIFQYYREEENGRGNFPPRFSGLQFPNYSSELNVNALELDDSALYLCASSLAYHGGETQYFGPGTRLLVL.

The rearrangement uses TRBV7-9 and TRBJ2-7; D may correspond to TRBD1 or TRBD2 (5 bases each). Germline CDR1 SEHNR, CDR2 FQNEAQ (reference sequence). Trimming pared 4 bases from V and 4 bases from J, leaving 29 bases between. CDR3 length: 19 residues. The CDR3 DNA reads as TGTGCCAGCAGCTCCGACAACCCACAACAGGTGGGGGATCTATACGAGCAGTACTTC. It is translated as CASSSDNPQQVGDLYEQYF.

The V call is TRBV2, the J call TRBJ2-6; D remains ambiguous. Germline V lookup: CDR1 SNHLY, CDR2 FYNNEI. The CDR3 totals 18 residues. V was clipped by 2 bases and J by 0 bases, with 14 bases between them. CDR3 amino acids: CASSETGSLNSGANVLTF. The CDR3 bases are TGTGCCAGCAGTGAAACGGGCAGCTTAAACTCTGGGGCCAACGTCCTGACTTTC.

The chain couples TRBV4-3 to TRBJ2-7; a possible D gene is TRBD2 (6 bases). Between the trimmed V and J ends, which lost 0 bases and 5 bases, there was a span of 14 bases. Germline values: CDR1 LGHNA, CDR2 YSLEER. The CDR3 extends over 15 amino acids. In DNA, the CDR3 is TGCGCCAGCAGCCAAGAGGCGCTAGCGACCCACGAGCAGTACTTC. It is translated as CASSQEALATHEQYF.

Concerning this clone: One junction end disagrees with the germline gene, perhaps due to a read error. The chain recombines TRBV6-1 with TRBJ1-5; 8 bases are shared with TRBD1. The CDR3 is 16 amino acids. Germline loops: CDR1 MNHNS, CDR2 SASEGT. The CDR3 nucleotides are TGTGCCAGCAGTCAAGCCAGGGGGCTATCACATCAGCCCCAGCATTTT. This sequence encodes CASSQARGLSHQPQHF.

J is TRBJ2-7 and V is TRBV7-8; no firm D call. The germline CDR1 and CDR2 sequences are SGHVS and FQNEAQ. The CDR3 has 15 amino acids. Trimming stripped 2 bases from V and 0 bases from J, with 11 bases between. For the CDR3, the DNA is TGTGCCAGCAGCTTACCCCCAACTTTCTCCTACGAGCAGTACTTC. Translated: CASSLPPTFSYEQYF.

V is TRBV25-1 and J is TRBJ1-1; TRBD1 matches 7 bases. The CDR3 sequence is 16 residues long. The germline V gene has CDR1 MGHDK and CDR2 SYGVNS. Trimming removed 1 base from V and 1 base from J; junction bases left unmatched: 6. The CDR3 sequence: CASSESTGWANTEAFF. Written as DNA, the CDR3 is TGTGCCAGCAGTGAATCGACAGGGTGGGCGAACACTGAAGCTTTCTTT. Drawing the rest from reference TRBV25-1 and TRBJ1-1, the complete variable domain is EADIYQTPRYLVIGTGKKITLECSQTMGHDKMYWYQQDPGMELHLIHYSYGVNSTEKGDLSSESTVSRIRTEHFPLTLESARPSHTSQYLCASSESTGWANTEAFFGQGTRLTVV.

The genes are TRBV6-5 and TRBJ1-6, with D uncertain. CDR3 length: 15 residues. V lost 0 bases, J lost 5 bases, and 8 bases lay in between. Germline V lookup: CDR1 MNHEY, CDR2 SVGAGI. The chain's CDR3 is CASSYSFRNNSPLHF. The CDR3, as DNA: TGTGCCAGCAGTTACTCGTTTAGGAATAATTCACCCCTCCACTTT.

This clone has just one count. CDR3 sequence: CASSLGRGHPGRTEAFF. The CDR3 nucleotides read TGTGCCAGCAGCTTAGGTCGGGGACATCCAGGTCGGACTGAAGCTTTCTTT. This chain joins TRBV7-2 and TRBJ1-1; a possible D gene is TRBD1 (6 bases). V lost 1 base and J lost 5, with 20 bases in between. The CDR3 totals 17 residues. The germline gives CDR1 SGHTA, CDR2 FQGNSA. Together with reference TRBV7-2 and TRBJ1-1, the CDR3 gives the full variable domain: GAGVSQSPSNKVTEKGKDVELRCDPISGHTALYWYRQSLGQGLEFLIYFQGNSAPDKSGLPSDRFSAERTGGSVSTLTIQRTQQEDSAVYLCASSLGRGHPGRTEAFFGQGTRLTVV.

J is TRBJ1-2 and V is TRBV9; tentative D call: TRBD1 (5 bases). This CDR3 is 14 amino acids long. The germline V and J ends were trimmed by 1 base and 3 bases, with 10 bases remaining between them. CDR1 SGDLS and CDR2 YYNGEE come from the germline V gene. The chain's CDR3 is CASSVTGIDYGYTF. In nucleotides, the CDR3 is TGTGCCAGCAGCGTAACAGGCATCGACTATGGCTACACCTTC.

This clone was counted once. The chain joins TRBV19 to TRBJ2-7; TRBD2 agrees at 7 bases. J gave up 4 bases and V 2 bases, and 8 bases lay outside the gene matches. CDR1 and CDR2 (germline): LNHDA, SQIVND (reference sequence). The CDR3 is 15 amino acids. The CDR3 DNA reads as TGTGCCAGTAGTATAACGGGGGGTGAGTTTTACGAGCAGTACTTC. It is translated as CASSITGGEFYEQYF.

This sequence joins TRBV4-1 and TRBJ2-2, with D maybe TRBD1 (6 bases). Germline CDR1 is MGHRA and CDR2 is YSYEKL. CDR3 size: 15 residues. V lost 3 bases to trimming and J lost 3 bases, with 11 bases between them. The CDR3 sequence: CASSHEGVDTGELFF. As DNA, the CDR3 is TGCGCCAGCAGCCATGAGGGGGTCGACACCGGGGAGCTGTTTTTT.

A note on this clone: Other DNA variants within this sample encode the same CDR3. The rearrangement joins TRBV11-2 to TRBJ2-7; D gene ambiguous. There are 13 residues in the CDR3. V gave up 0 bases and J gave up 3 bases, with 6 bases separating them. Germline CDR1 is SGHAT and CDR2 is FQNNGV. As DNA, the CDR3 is TGTGCCAGCAGCTTAGAGTTGGGCTACGAGCAGTACTTC. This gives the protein CASSLELGYEQYF.

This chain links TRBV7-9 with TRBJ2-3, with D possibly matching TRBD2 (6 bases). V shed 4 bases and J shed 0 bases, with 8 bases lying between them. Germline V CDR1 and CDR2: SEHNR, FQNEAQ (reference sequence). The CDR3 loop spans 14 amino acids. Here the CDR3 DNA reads TGTGCCAGCAGCTGGGAGGCGAGCACAGATACGCAGTATTTT. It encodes CASSWEASTDTQYF.

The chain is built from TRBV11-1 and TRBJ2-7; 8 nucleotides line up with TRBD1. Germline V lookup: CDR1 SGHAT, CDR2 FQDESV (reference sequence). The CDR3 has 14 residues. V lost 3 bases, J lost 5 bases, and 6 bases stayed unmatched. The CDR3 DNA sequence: TGTGCCAGCAGCTTCCGGGGGACAGGCAACGAGCAGTACTTC. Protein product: CASSFRGTGNEQYF.

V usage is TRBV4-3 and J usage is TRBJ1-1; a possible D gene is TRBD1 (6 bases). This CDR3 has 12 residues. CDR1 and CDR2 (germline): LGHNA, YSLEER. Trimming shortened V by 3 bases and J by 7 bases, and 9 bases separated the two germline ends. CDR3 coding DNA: TGCGCCAGCAGCCAGACAGGTGATGAAGCTTTCTTT. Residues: CASSQTGDEAFF.

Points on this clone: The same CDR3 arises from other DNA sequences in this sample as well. The CDR3 reads CASSLGANTEAFF. The CDR3 DNA reads TGTGCCAGCAGCCTCGGGGCAAACACTGAAGCTTTCTTT. J is TRBJ1-1 and V is TRBV27, with TRBD1 as a possible D gene (5 bases). The CDR3 is 13 residues long. Germline CDR1 and CDR2: MNHEY and SMNVEV (reference sequence). Trimming pared 6 bases from V and 2 bases from J, leaving 10 bases between.

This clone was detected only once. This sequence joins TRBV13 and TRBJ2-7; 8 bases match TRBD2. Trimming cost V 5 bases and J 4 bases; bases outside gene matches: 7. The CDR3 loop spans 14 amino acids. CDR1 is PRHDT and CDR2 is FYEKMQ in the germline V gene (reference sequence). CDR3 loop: CASSTQTSAYEQYF. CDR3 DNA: TGTGCCAGCAGCACCCAGACTAGCGCATACGAGCAGTACTTC.

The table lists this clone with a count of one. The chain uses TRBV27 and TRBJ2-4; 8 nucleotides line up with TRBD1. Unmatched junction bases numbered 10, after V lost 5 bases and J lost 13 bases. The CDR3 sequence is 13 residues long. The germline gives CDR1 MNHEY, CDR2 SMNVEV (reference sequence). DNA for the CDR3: TGTGCCAGCAGTCCAAGCCCAGGGGGCGTGCAGTACTTC. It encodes CASSPSPGGVQYF.

The CDR3 DNA reads TGTGCCAGCAGCTTTCCTAGCGCCCACGAGCAGTACTTC. This codes for CASSFPSAHEQYF. The V and J genes are TRBV11-2 and TRBJ2-7, with a weak D call TRBD2 (6 bases). Trimming left V 3 bases short and J 5 bases short, with 11 bases between. CDR1 is SGHAT, CDR2 FQNNGV, per germline. CDR3 length: 13 amino acids.

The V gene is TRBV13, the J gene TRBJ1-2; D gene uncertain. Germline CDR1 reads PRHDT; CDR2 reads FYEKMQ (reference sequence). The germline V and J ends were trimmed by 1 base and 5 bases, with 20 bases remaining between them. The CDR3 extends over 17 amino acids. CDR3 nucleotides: TGTGCCAGCAGCTTAGCCCCCGCGGGGATGCTAGGGTATGGCTACACCTTC. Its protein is CASSLAPAGMLGYGYTF.

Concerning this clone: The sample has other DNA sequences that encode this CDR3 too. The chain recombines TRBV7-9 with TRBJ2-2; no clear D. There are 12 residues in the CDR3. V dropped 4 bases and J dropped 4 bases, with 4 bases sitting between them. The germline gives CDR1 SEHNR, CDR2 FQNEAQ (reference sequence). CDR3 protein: CASSSSTGELFF. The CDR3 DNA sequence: TGTGCCAGCAGCTCGAGCACCGGGGAGCTGTTTTTT.

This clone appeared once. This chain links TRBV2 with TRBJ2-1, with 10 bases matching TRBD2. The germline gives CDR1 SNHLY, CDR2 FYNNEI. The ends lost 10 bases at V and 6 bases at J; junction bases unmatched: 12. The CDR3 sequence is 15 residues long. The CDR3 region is CATMGIAGGRNEQFF. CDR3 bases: TGTGCCACCATGGGAATAGCGGGAGGCCGCAATGAGCAGTTCTTC. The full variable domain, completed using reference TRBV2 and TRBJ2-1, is EPEVTQTPSHQVTQMGQEVILRCVPISNHLYFYWYRQILGQKVEFLVSFYNNEISEKSEIFDDQFSVERPDGSNFTLKIRSTKLEDSAMYFCATMGIAGGRNEQFFGPGTRLTVL.

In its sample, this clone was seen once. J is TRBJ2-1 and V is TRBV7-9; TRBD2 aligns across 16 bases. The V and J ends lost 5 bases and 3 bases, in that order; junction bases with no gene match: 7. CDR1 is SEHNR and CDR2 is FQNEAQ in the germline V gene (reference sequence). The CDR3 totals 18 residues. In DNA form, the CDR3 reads TGTGCCAGCAGCCCCGGGACTAGCGGGAGGGCCGGCTACAATGAGCAGTTCTTC. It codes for CASSPGTSGRAGYNEQFF. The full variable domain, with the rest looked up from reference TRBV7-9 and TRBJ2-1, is DTGVSQNPRHKITKRGQNVTFRCDPISEHNRLYWYRQTLGQGPEFLTYFQNEAQLEKSRLLSDRFSAERPKGSFSTLEIQRTEQGDSAMYLCASSPGTSGRAGYNEQFFGPGTRLTVL.

The CDR3: CASSTRDRVDQPQHF. In DNA form, the CDR3 reads TGTGCCAGTAGTACCAGGGACAGGGTGGATCAGCCCCAGCATTTT. The chain is built from TRBV19 and TRBJ1-5; 9 bases map to TRBD1. The CDR3 is 15 amino acids. The V gene's germline CDR1 is LNHDA and CDR2 SQIVND (reference sequence). The junction had 6 bases not matched to a gene; V was cut back by 4 bases and J by 5 bases.

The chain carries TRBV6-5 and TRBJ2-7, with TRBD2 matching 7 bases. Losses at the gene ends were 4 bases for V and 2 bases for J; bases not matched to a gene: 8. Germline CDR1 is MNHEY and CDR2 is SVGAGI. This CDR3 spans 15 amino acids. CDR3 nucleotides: TGTGCCAGCAGTTCGGAGGCGGGAGCCCCCTACGAGCAGTACTTC. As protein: CASSSEAGAPYEQYF.

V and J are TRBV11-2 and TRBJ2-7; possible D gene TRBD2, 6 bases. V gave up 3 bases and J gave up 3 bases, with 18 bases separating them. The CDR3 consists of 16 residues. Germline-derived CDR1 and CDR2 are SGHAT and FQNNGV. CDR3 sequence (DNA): TGTGCCAGCAGCTTCCCCAAAGGACTACCTCACTACGAGCAGTACTTC. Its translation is CASSFPKGLPHYEQYF.

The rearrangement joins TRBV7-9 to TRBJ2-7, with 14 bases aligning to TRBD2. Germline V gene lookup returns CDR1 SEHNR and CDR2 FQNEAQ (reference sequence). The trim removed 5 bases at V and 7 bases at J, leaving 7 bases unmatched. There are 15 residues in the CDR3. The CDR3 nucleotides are TGTGCCAGCAGCCCGGGACTAGCGGGGGCGGAGGAGCAGTACTTC. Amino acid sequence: CASSPGLAGAEEQYF.